This T cell receptor beta chain emerged from a study of molecular identifiers for immune sequencing clone quantification (dated by TCRdb to 2016 to 2019). Study-level background: In a replicate experiment, RNA from roughly 21,000 or 96,000 naive CD8 T cells was split into five aliquots, four of which were sequenced. This methods study used CD8 T cells to benchmark TCR RNA copy counting and molecular-identifier clustering-based TCR repertoire sequencing (MIDCIRS).

The CDR3 covers 13 residues, taking in both the cysteine and the phenylalanine. Of all the DNA, just the CDR3 is kept, 39 bases in frame from base 1. Reading the germline V gene (reference sequence) gives CDR1 LNHNV and CDR2 YYDKDF. Cut back by 2 bases and 3 bases, the V and J ends lie 7 bases apart. Naive CD8 T cell libraries were made from about 21,000 to 970,000 sorted cells using 10%, 30% or 50% of purified RNA. Naive CD8 T cells were FACS-sorted as CD8+CD4-CCR7+CD45RA+ on a BD FACSAria II into RLT Plus buffer. Detection sensitivity was tested by spiking Jurkat RNA equal to ten or so TCR copies' worth into samples containing about 20,000-1,100,000 naive CD8 T cells. Enrichment of CD8 T cells was done with RosetteSep CD8+ T Cell Enrichment Cocktail plus Ficoll-Paque, and ACK red cell lysis came afterward. This clonotype was picked up many times. Its antigen is currently not known. No base quality values were provided; no much bigger clone lies one nucleotide off.

Library preparation was by PCR. TCRdb shows the sequencer as NextSeq 500. Bulk TCR libraries were made following a previously described method, with the TCR primers given in Table S5. Purification of total RNA was performed with the Qiagen AllPrep DNA/RNA kit. Before analysis, reads from multiple sequencing runs of one library were combined. In the paper's pipeline: Reads were retained only if their TCR constant sequence matched exactly, and those retained reads were trimmed to 150 nt and grouped according to their 12-nt molecular barcodes. Reads inside each barcode group were sub-clustered using a 15% Levenshtein threshold, and a quality-weighted consensus sequence was constructed for each RNA molecule. Non-functional sequences were excluded, and lower-count sequences lying one edit away from another sequence were also excluded. Barcode sub-clusters with fewer than 20% of the maximum read count were removed, based on fitting two negative binomial distributions. TCRdb passed the public sequencing reads through fastp at Q25 and MiXCR, retaining productive beta sequences. CDR3 protein sequences are deduplicated, and each keeps its most common genes and DNA. TCRdb, rather than the study authors, made the V and J calls. Here the sample has some 580,000 distinct CDR3 sequences; approximately 24% occur a single time. The top ten constitute 0.7% to 0.95% of the sample.

Study-wide findings and limitations: In CMV-specific effector cells, clones with more than 20 RNA copies accounted for over 97% of molecules, whereas in naive cells such clones accounted for under 1%. Spiked-in Jurkat TCR RNA (approximately 10 copies' worth), which is not part of the donor repertoire, was contained in the naive libraries. When barcode sub-clustering was omitted, TCR diversity was inflated by chimeric consensus sequences, with chimeras reaching as high as 47%. Around 2.9 recovered TCR RNA copies per cell were obtained by modeling, versus approximately 10 by digital PCR, implying a capture efficiency of 30% to 35%. Even against a background of approximately 1 million naive CD8 T cells, spiked-in Jurkat TCR RNA amounting to a single cell's worth was reported to be detectable. Highly expanded clone sizes could be underestimated if identical TCR molecules share a barcode.

Here the chain combines TRBV15 and TRBJ2-5; the D call is tentative, TRBD1 or TRBD2, as each matches 5 bases. Sequenced input: naive CD8+ T cells from blood, with Jurkat cell RNA spiked in. The meaning of the sample's cell subset or site label: FACS-sorted CD8+CD4-CCR7+CD45RA+ naive T cells. The origin of this receptor is a human donor in good health. Some libraries in this study had Jurkat cell RNA spiked in. CDR3 region: CATSRRDEETQYF. The sequence in DNA is TGTGCCACCAGCAGACGGGACGAAGAGACCCAGTACTTC.